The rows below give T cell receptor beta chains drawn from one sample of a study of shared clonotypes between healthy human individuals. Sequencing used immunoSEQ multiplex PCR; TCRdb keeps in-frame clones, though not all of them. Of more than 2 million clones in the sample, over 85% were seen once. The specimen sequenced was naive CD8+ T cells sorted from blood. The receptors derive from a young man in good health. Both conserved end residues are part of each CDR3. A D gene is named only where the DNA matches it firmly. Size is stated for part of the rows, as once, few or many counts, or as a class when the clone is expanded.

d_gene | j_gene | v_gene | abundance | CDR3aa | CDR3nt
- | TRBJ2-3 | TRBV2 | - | CASSEGGSTDTQYF | TGTGCCAGCAGTGAAGGTGGAAGCACAGATACGCAGTATTTT
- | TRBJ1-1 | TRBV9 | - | CASSVESGTLNTEAFF | TGTGCCAGCAGCGTAGAGTCTGGCACCTTGAACACTGAAGCTTTCTTT
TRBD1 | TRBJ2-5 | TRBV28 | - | CASSSGTGISWQETQYF | TGTGCCAGCAGTTCGGGGACAGGGATTAGTTGGCAAGAGACCCAGTACTTC
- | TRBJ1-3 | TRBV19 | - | CASRTNSGLGNTIYF | TGTGCCAGTAGAACCAATTCGGGTCTCGGAAACACCATATATTTT
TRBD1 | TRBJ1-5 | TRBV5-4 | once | CASSTGTGGWYSNQPQHF | TGTGCCAGCAGCACCGGGACAGGGGGCTGGTATAGCAATCAGCCCCAGCATTTT
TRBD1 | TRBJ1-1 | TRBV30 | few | CAWSVTGGTEAFF | TGTGCCTGGAGTGTAACAGGGGGGACTGAAGCTTTCTTT
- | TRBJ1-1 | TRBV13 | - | CASSSSGLNTEAFF | TGTGCCAGCAGCTCATCAGGGTTGAACACTGAAGCTTTCTTT
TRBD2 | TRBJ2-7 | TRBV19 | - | CASSPAGAYEQYF | TGTGCCAGTTCTCCAGCGGGAGCCTACGAGCAGTACTTC
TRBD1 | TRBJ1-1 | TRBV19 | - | CASSIEAGGLEAFF | TGTGCCAGTAGTATAGAGGCAGGGGGCTTAGAAGCTTTCTTT
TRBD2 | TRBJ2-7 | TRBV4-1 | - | CASSQLTSGTYEQYF | TGCGCCAGCAGCCAATTAACTAGCGGGACCTACGAGCAGTACTTC
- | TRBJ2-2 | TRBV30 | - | CAWSVGRTGELFF | TGTGCCTGGAGTGTAGGTAGAACCGGGGAGCTGTTTTTT
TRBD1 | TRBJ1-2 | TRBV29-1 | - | CSVVVQGAHGYTF | TGCAGCGTTGTGGTGCAGGGGGCGCATGGCTACACCTTC
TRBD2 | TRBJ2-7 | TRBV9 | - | CASSAGLASFEQYF | TGTGCCAGCAGCGCCGGACTAGCGAGCTTCGAGCAGTACTTC
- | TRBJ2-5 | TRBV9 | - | CASSLTRRGFDQETQYF | TGTGCCAGCAGCTTAACCCGCCGGGGGTTTGACCAAGAGACCCAGTACTTC
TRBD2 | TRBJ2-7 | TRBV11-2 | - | CASSLGLAGSEQYF | TGTGCCAGCAGCCTGGGACTAGCTGGCTCCGAGCAGTACTTC
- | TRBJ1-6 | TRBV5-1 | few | CASSFKGGGNSPLHF | TGCGCCAGCAGCTTCAAAGGTGGAGGGAATTCACCCCTCCACTTT
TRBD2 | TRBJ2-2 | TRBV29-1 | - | CSVEAGTMNTGELFF | TGCAGCGTTGAGGCCGGGACTATGAACACCGGGGAGCTGTTTTTT
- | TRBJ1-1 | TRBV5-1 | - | CASSGAYRERGAEAFF | TGCGCCAGCAGCGGGGCCTACAGGGAGCGGGGAGCTGAAGCTTTCTTT
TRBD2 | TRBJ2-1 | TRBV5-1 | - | CASSPGGEQFF | TGCGCCAGCAGTCCGGGGGGTGAGCAGTTCTTC
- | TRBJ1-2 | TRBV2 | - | CASSDEGSNYGYTF | TGTGCCAGCAGTGACGAGGGGTCTAACTATGGCTACACCTTC
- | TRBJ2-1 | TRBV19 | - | CASSTAGPYNEQFF | TGTGCCAGTAGTACGGCGGGACCGTACAATGAGCAGTTCTTC
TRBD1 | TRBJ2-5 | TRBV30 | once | CAWSGGQGAETQYF | TGTGCCTGGAGTGGGGGACAGGGGGCGGAGACCCAGTACTTC
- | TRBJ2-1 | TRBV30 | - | CAWSETFPPQDEQFF | TGTGCCTGGAGTGAAACCTTCCCCCCCCAAGATGAGCAGTTCTTC
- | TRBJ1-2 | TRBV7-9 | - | CASSLPKTNGGYTF | TGTGCCAGCAGCCTACCAAAGACAAACGGTGGCTACACCTTC
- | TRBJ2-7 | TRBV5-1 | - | CASTWDGSYEQYF | TGCGCCAGCACATGGGACGGATCCTACGAGCAGTACTTC
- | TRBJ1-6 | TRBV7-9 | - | CASSLGVRGFDSPLHF | TGTGCCAGCAGCTTGGGGGTCAGGGGTTTCGATTCACCCCTCCACTTT
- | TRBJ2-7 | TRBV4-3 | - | CASSQGVSYEQYF | TGCGCCAGCAGCCAGGGGGTCTCCTACGAGCAGTACTTC
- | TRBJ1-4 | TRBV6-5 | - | CASSSPKGGGELFF | TGTGCCAGCAGTTCCCCGAAGGGTGGGGGCGAACTGTTTTTT
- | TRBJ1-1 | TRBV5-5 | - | CASSSLSRDLNTEAFF | TGTGCCAGCAGCTCCCTGTCCAGAGACTTGAACACTGAAGCTTTCTTT
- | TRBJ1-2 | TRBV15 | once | CATSPADPGRVHYGYTF | TGTGCCACCAGTCCGGCCGATCCGGGGAGGGTTCACTATGGCTACACCTTC
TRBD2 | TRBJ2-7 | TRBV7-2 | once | CASSLGLAGDEQYF | TGTGCCAGCAGCTTGGGACTAGCGGGAGACGAGCAGTACTTC
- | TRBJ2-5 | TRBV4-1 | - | CASSQENQETQYF | TGCGCCAGCAGCCAAGAAAACCAAGAGACCCAGTACTTC
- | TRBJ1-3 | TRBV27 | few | CASSPMGPPGNTIYF | TGTGCCAGCAGTCCTATGGGCCCTCCGGGAAACACCATATATTTT
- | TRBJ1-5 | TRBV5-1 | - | CASSPPTALGNQPQHF | TGCGCCAGCAGCCCTCCGACTGCGCTGGGGAATCAGCCCCAGCATTTT
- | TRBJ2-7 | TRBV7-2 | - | CASSLAAVLTYEQYF | TGTGCCAGCAGCTTAGCGGCAGTCTTGACCTACGAGCAGTACTTC
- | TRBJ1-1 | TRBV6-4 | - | CASRGGGDTEAFF | TGTGCCAGCAGGGGTGGCGGAGACACTGAAGCTTTCTTT
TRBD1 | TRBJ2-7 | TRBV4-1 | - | CASSPELTGVAYEQYF | TGCGCCAGCAGCCCAGAGCTGACAGGGGTAGCCTACGAGCAGTACTTC
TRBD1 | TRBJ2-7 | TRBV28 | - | CASRSSTGGYEQYF | TGTGCCAGCAGGTCCTCGACAGGGGGCTACGAGCAGTACTTC
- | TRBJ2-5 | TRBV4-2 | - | CASSQERGPGQETQYF | TGTGCCAGCAGCCAAGAAAGAGGGCCAGGGCAAGAGACCCAGTACTTC
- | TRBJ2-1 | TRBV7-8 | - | CASSRGGDEQFF | TGTGCCAGCAGTAGAGGGGGGGATGAGCAGTTCTTC
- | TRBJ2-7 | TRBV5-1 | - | CASSLAGAVYEQYF | TGCGCCAGCAGCTTGGCCGGGGCGGTTTACGAGCAGTACTTC
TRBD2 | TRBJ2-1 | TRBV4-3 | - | CASSQERPPSGSYNEQFF | TGCGCCAGCAGCCAAGAAAGGCCCCCCAGCGGGAGTTACAATGAGCAGTTCTTC
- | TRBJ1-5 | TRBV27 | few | CASSWGSNQPQHF | TGTGCCAGCAGTTGGGGTAGCAATCAGCCCCAGCATTTT
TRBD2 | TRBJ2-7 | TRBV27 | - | CASSYHSGGGAGEQYF | TGTGCCAGCAGTTACCACTCTGGCGGGGGGGCAGGCGAGCAGTACTTC
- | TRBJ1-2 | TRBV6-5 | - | CASTKGGAGGYTF | TGTGCCAGCACCAAGGGGGGGGCAGGTGGCTACACCTTC
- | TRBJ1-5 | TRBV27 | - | CASSLYWNQPQHF | TGTGCCAGCAGTTTATATTGGAATCAGCCCCAGCATTTT
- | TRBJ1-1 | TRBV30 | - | CAGSGVNTEAFF | TGTGCCGGGAGCGGGGTCAACACTGAAGCTTTCTTT
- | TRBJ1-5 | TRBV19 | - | CASSPLVPQHF | TGTGCCAGTAGTCCCCTAGTGCCCCAGCATTTT
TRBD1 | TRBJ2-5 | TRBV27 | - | CASSPDRGETQYF | TGTGCCAGCAGTCCGGACAGGGGGGAGACCCAGTACTTC
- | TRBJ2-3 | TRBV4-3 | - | CASSQEAGLTSTDTQYF | TGCGCCAGCAGCCAAGAGGCAGGACTAACAAGCACAGATACGCAGTATTTT
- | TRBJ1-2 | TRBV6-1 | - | CATRLGEGYTF | TGTGCCACCCGGTTGGGGGAAGGCTACACCTTC
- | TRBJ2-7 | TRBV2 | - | CASSDNPPGLHEQYF | TGTGCCAGCAGTGATAACCCGCCAGGGCTACACGAGCAGTACTTC
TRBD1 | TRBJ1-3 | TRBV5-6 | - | CASSWGTVREPGDTIYF | TGTGCCAGCAGCTGGGGGACAGTTAGAGAACCGGGGGACACCATATATTTT